This TCR beta chain was documented in a study of shared clonotypes between healthy human individuals. Naivety among CD8 cells was defined by CD45RO negativity and positive CCR7 selection, thereby excluding terminally differentiated effector memory CD45RA+ cells. CDR1 is MDHEN and CDR2 is SYDVKM in the germline V gene. The CDR3 sequence is 13 residues long. Deletions cut 7 bases from V and 5 bases from J, with 12 bases between. The method was immunoSEQ multiplex PCR; TCRdb's version includes in-frame clones alone and lacks a portion of them. The sample holds about 680,000 clones, 92% seen once. The genes are TRBV28 and TRBJ1-5; D is unclear. The receptor's source is a man aged 30 to 45 in good health. Input material: naive CD8+ T cells sorted from blood. The CDR3 nucleotides are TGTGCCAGCAACCAAGGTTCCTATCAGCCCCAGCATTTT. Translated, it gives CASNQGSYQPQHF. The whole variable domain, filled in from reference TRBV28 and TRBJ1-5, reads DVKVTQSSRYLVKRTGEKVFLECVQDMDHENMFWYRQDPGLGLRLIYFSYDVKMKEKGDIPEGYSVSREKKERFSLILESASTNQTSMYLCASNQGSYQPQHFGDGTRLSIL.